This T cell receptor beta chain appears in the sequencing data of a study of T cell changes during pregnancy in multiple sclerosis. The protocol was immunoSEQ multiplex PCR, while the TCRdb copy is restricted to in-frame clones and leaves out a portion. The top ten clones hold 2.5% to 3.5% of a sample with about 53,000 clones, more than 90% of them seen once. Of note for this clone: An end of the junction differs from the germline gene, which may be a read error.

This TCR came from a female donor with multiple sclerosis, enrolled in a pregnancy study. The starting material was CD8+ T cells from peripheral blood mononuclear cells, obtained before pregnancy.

As DNA, the CDR3 is TGCAGCGTAGAAGGACTAGCGGGCTCCTACAATGAGCAGTTCTTC. Encoded protein: CSVEGLAGSYNEQFF. The genes are TRBV29-1 and TRBJ2-1; TRBD2 matches 11 bases. The CDR3 runs 15 residues. CDR1 and CDR2 from the germline V gene are SQVTM and ANQGSEA.